One T cell receptor (beta chain) is described in this entry. This entry comes from a study of blood T cell repertoires in COVID-19. V was clipped by 0 bases and J by 4 bases, with 18 bases between them. Germline CDR1 is LNHNV and CDR2 is YYDKDF (reference sequence). The CDR3 sequence is 18 residues long. In the original workflow: Estimates of nucleated cell counts were drawn from the amplification of reference gene primers. Only in-frame clones appear in the TCRdb table, and some are missing; sequencing was by immunoSEQ multiplex PCR. That table furnishes V, J and clone size, whereas the DNA furnished D and trimming. The table has roughly 81,000 clones, around 80% seen once; the top ten hold over 35%.

The chain couples TRBV15 to TRBJ2-2; D may be TRBD1 (6 bases). Sequencing was done on a sample of peripheral blood. The origin of this receptor is a man aged 80 or over with active or convalescent COVID-19. As DNA, the CDR3 is TGTGCCACCAGCAGAGATGGGGGCCAAAGGGCGGCCACCGGGGAGCTGTTTTTT. Its protein is CATSRDGGQRAATGELFF.